Following are 32 T cell receptor beta chains from one sample sequenced in a study of shared clonotypes between healthy human individuals. TCRdb's table, derived via immunoSEQ multiplex PCR, lists solely in-frame clones and lacks some. Of some 1.1 million clones detected, approximately 77% appear once; the ten largest clones hold 0.89%. The sequenced material came from memory CD4+ T cells from PBMCs. Stated subset: CD45RA-negative fraction. All receptors derive from a man aged 18 to 29 in good health. Some clones in this sample may be carry-over from other donors' samples.

This chain joins TRBV6-1 and TRBJ2-7; TRBD2 aligns across 11 bases. V lost 7 bases, J lost 4 bases, and 9 bases stayed unmatched. This CDR3 is 15 amino acids long. Germline V gives CDR1 MNHNS, CDR2 SASEGT. CDR3 loop: CASITSGRPPYEQYF. CDR3 in DNA: TGTGCCAGCATCACTAGCGGGAGACCACCTTACGAGCAGTACTTC.

A few counts support this clone. The chain employs TRBV5-1 and TRBJ2-7, with 9 bases aligning to TRBD1. V shed 2 bases and J 4 bases; nucleotides not matched to a gene: 7. From germline, CDR1 is SGHRS and CDR2 YFSETQ. The CDR3 spans 15 residues. CDR3 sequence reads: CASSLNTGGRYEQYF. Written as DNA, the CDR3 is TGCGCCAGCAGCTTAAATACAGGGGGCCGGTACGAGCAGTACTTC.

This chain joins TRBV28 and TRBJ2-7; TRBD1 is a possible D gene (6 bases). The germline V and J ends were trimmed by 1 base and 4 bases, with 14 bases remaining between them. The CDR3 has 15 amino acids. The germline V gene has CDR1 MDHEN and CDR2 SYDVKM. CDR3 bases: TGTGCCAGCAGTTTATATGGCAGGGGTGGATACGAGCAGTACTTC. Residues: CASSLYGRGGYEQYF. Using reference TRBV28 and TRBJ2-7 for the parts outside the CDR3, the full variable domain is DVKVTQSSRYLVKRTGEKVFLECVQDMDHENMFWYRQDPGLGLRLIYFSYDVKMKEKGDIPEGYSVSREKKERFSLILESASTNQTSMYLCASSLYGRGGYEQYFGPGTRLTVT.

In the case of this clone: The sample contains more than one DNA sequence encoding this CDR3. V is TRBV7-2 and J is TRBJ2-1; TRBD1 aligns across 7 bases. Losses at the gene ends were 1 base for V and 1 base for J; bases not matched to a gene: 1. The CDR3 is 15 amino acids. Germline V lookup: CDR1 SGHTA, CDR2 FQGNSA. CDR3 protein: CASSLDRGSYNEQFF. In DNA, the CDR3 is TGTGCCAGCAGCTTAGACAGGGGATCCTACAATGAGCAGTTCTTC.

This sequence joins TRBV5-1 and TRBJ2-7; TRBD2 matches 14 bases. Germline CDR1 SGHRS, CDR2 YFSETQ. Unmatched junction bases numbered 16, after V lost 0 bases and J lost 2 bases. The CDR3 length is 21 residues. CDR3 sequence reads: CASSLASRLAGGPVRTYEQYF. The CDR3 nucleotides read TGCGCCAGCAGCTTGGCCTCTAGACTAGCGGGAGGGCCCGTGAGGACCTACGAGCAGTACTTC.

The chain is built from TRBV7-2 and TRBJ2-5; 12 bases match TRBD2. Trimming took 0 bases from V and 1 from J; bases not matched to a gene: 3. CDR1 is SGHTA and CDR2 is FQGNSA in the germline V gene. The CDR3 contains 17 residues. The CDR3: CASSLALAGGGQETQYF. CDR3 sequence (DNA): TGTGCCAGCAGCTTAGCGCTAGCGGGAGGGGGCCAAGAGACCCAGTACTTC.

The chain has TRBV7-7 and TRBJ2-5, with 8 bases lining up with TRBD2. V lost 5 bases, J lost 4 bases, and 3 bases stayed unmatched. CDR3 length equals 13 residues. Germline V gene lookup returns CDR1 SSHAT and CDR2 FNYEAQ (reference sequence). The CDR3 region is CASSLTSGETQYF. Here the CDR3 DNA reads TGTGCCAGCAGCCTAACTAGCGGAGAGACCCAGTACTTC.

The V and J genes are TRBV6-1 and TRBJ1-5; 9 bases are a match to TRBD1. Per the germline V gene, CDR1 is MNHNS and CDR2 is SASEGT. Losses at the gene ends were 1 base for V and 6 bases for J; bases not matched to a gene: 7. The CDR3 consists of 16 residues. CDR3 region: CASSEVWGQGRQPQHF. The CDR3 DNA sequence: TGTGCCAGCAGTGAAGTGTGGGGACAGGGCCGTCAGCCCCAGCATTTT.

This clone was counted at least ten times. V usage is TRBV29-1 and J usage is TRBJ1-1, with TRBD1 as a possible D gene (6 bases). Germline CDR1 reads SQVTM; CDR2 reads ANQGSEA. The CDR3 length is 14 residues. V lost 6 bases to trimming and J lost 11 bases, with 25 bases between them. CDR3: CSVVLNRDTSRAFF. The CDR3 DNA sequence: TGCAGCGTCGTCCTCAACCGGGACACCTCTCGGGCTTTCTTT.

The chain uses TRBV7-8 and TRBJ2-4, with 10 bases that match TRBD2. V was clipped by 3 bases and J by 0 bases; unmatched bases: 8. Germline-derived CDR1 and CDR2 are SGHVS and FQNEAQ. This CDR3 region has 18 residues. The CDR3 DNA sequence: TGTGCCAGCAGCTTTGGGCTAGCGGGAGCCCTAGCCAAAAACATTCAGTACTTC. Encoded protein: CASSFGLAGALAKNIQYF.

The chain combines TRBV11-2 with TRBJ2-3; D remains unclear. Germline values: CDR1 SGHAT, CDR2 FQNNGV. V was trimmed by 4 bases and J by 9 bases, leaving 8 bases between them. The CDR3 consists of 11 residues. The DNA of the CDR3 is TGTGCCAGCAGCTCCCTTGGGACGCAGTATTTT. The encoded protein is CASSSLGTQYF.

The chain links TRBV28 to TRBJ2-7; tentative D call: TRBD2 (6 bases). This CDR3 contains 14 residues. Trimming cost V 8 bases and J 7 bases, with 21 bases left between them. Germline V gene sequence: CDR1 MDHEN, CDR2 SYDVKM. CDR3 sequence: CASEEFGRAGEQYF. DNA for the CDR3: TGTGCCAGCGAAGAATTTGGCAGGGCGGGGGAGCAGTACTTC.

This chain connects TRBV6-6 to TRBJ1-3, with D tentatively TRBD1 (6 bases). From germline, CDR1 is MNHNY and CDR2 SVGAGI (reference sequence). The CDR3 totals 16 residues. The ends were cut back, 5 bases at V and 4 bases at J, with 18 bases in the middle. The CDR3, as DNA: TGTGCCAGCAGTCCGAACGCCGCAGGGGCGGGAAACACCATATATTTT. It translates to CASSPNAAGAGNTIYF.

The gene calls are TRBV11-2 and TRBJ2-7; D might be TRBD1 (6 bases). Deletions cut 5 bases from V and 5 bases from J, with 13 bases between. Looked up from germline, CDR1 is SGHAT and CDR2 is FQNNGV. The CDR3 spans 13 residues. In nucleotides, the CDR3 is TGTGCCAGCAGCCTATCCGGGACAAACGAGCAGTACTTC. Amino acid sequence: CASSLSGTNEQYF.

The chain joins TRBV20-1 to TRBJ1-2; D ambiguous. Trimming shortened V by 6 bases and J by 5 bases, and 7 bases separated the two germline ends. The CDR3 runs to 10 residues. Germline V lookup: CDR1 DFQATT, CDR2 SNEGSKA (reference sequence). The DNA for the CDR3 is TGCAGTGCATATCTTTATGGCTACACCTTC. Protein sequence: CSAYLYGYTF.

This clone was seen a handful of times. The rearrangement links TRBV7-9 to TRBJ2-3; 7 bases are shared with TRBD2. The CDR3 covers 16 residues. Germline CDR1 reads SEHNR; CDR2 reads FQNEAQ (reference sequence). V shed 3 bases, J shed 6 bases, and the junction held 12 bases outside the gene matches. CDR3 in amino acids: CASSFGRERMGDTQYF. As DNA, the CDR3 is TGTGCCAGCAGCTTTGGGCGGGAGCGGATGGGTGATACGCAGTATTTT.

J is TRBJ2-1 and V is TRBV6-6; 7 bases are shared with TRBD1. With V trimmed by 6 bases and J by 15 bases, 14 bases remained unmatched. CDR1 and CDR2 from the germline V gene are MNHNY and SVGAGI (reference sequence). The CDR3 extends over 13 amino acids. The CDR3 coding sequence is TGTGCCAGCAGGACTCCGGGACAGAGTGCCCTGTTCTTC. This translates into CASRTPGQSALFF.

V gene TRBV7-9 combines with J gene TRBJ1-1; tentatively, D is TRBD1 (5 bases). The V gene lost 1 base and the J gene lost 1 base, with 10 bases spanning the gap. The CDR3 has 15 residues. The germline V gene encodes CDR1 SEHNR and CDR2 FQNEAQ (reference sequence). This CDR3 is CASSLGYRPNTEAFF. CDR3 nucleotide sequence: TGTGCCAGCAGCTTAGGTTACAGGCCGAACACTGAAGCTTTCTTT.

The rearrangement joins TRBV9 to TRBJ1-2; D unresolved. V shed 6 bases and J shed 0 bases, with 6 bases lying between them. The CDR3 is 12 amino acids. Per germline, CDR1 SGDLS and CDR2 YYNGEE. The CDR3 is CASKGPNYGYTF. CDR3 DNA sequence: TGTGCCAGCAAAGGACCTAACTATGGCTACACCTTC.

The chain couples TRBV25-1 to TRBJ1-3; D is ambiguous. This CDR3 is 13 amino acids long. Germline V gene sequence: CDR1 MGHDK, CDR2 SYGVNS. V lost 4 bases to trimming and J lost 2 bases, with 6 bases between them. In nucleotides, the CDR3 is TGTGCCAGCAGTGCCCCCGCTGGAAACACCATATATTTT. Its translation: CASSAPAGNTIYF.

To note about this clone: A much bigger clone sits one base away, suggesting this may be a read error. The rearrangement joins TRBV4-1 to TRBJ2-7; no firm D call. The CDR3 has 15 amino acids. Germline V gene data show CDR1 as MGHRA and CDR2 as YSYEKL. The V gene lost 1 base and the J gene lost 3 bases, with 13 bases spanning the gap. CDR3 sequence: CASSQAAIGGYEQYF. The CDR3 DNA sequence: TGCGCCAGCAGCCAAGCGGCCATAGGCGGCTACGAGCAGTACTTC.

This clone was detected a few times. The chain recombines TRBV2 with TRBJ1-1; 7 bases fit TRBD1. V was pared by 8 bases and J by 2 bases, with 5 bases of the junction left unmatched. This CDR3 comprises 13 residues. CDR1 and CDR2 (germline): SNHLY, FYNNEI. CDR3 DNA sequence: TGTGCCAGCGTGAGGGACAGCAACACTGAAGCTTTCTTT. Translating it yields CASVRDSNTEAFF.

This clone was seen at least ten times. The chain joins TRBV7-9 to TRBJ1-2, with 9 bases that match TRBD1. Trimming took 2 bases from V and 8 from J; bases not matched to a gene: 6. The CDR3 runs to 14 residues. Germline V gives CDR1 SEHNR, CDR2 FQNEAQ (reference sequence). The CDR3 reads CASSLRGQGGGYTF. The CDR3 bases are TGTGCCAGCAGCTTACGGGGACAGGGTGGCGGCTACACCTTC.

This clone was seen a few times. This chain joins TRBV28 and TRBJ1-1, with 8 bases aligning to TRBD1. The CDR3 totals 14 residues. Germline V CDR1 and CDR2: MDHEN, SYDVKM. The V gene end was trimmed by 3 bases and the J gene end by 6 bases; junction bases not matched to a gene: 6. CDR3 amino acids: CASSLYRGRSEAFF. The CDR3 DNA follows: TGTGCCAGCAGTTTGTACAGGGGGAGATCTGAAGCTTTCTTT.

The gene calls are TRBV29-1 and TRBJ2-6; possibly TRBD2 for D (8 bases). The CDR3 is 18 residues long. Looked up from germline, CDR1 is SQVTM and CDR2 is ANQGSEA. The ends were cut back, 6 bases at V and 0 bases at J, with 21 bases in the middle. This chain's CDR3 is CSVWPGTAGDSGANVLTF. CDR3 coding DNA: TGCAGCGTGTGGCCCGGGACAGCGGGAGACTCTGGGGCCAACGTCCTGACTTTC.

This clone appeared many times. The rearrangement links TRBV11-2 to TRBJ2-7, with D unclear. This CDR3 spans 14 amino acids. V was cut by 1 base and J by 1 base, with 8 bases left in between. In germline, CDR1 is SGHAT, CDR2 FQNNGV. Here the CDR3 DNA reads TGTGCCAGCAGCTTAGGAACGTATTCCTACGAGCAGTACTTC. This sequence encodes CASSLGTYSYEQYF.

J is TRBJ1-3 and V is TRBV27, with TRBD1 as a possible D gene (5 bases). Deletions cut 8 bases from V and 3 bases from J, with 8 bases between. The CDR3 has 12 residues. CDR1 and CDR2 (germline): MNHEY, SMNVEV (reference sequence). DNA for the CDR3: TGTGCCAGCGGGGACGTTGGAAACACCATATATTTT. Its translation: CASGDVGNTIYF.

The chain is built from TRBV11-2 and TRBJ2-1; 14 nucleotides align to TRBD2. Unmatched junction bases numbered 2, after V lost 5 bases and J lost 5 bases. The CDR3 consists of 15 residues. Germline V CDR1 and CDR2: SGHAT, FQNNGV. The CDR3 sequence is CASSPTSGRDNEQFF. The CDR3 DNA follows: TGTGCCAGCAGCCCGACTAGCGGGAGGGACAATGAGCAGTTCTTC.

V gene TRBV27 combines with J gene TRBJ2-7; D is ambiguous. The V gene lost 9 bases and the J gene lost 2 bases, with 17 bases spanning the gap. CDR1 MNHEY and CDR2 SMNVEV come from the germline V gene (reference sequence). This CDR3 has 14 residues. CDR3 loop: CASSSVRRAYEQYF. DNA for the CDR3: TGTGCCAGTTCTAGTGTAAGGCGAGCCTACGAGCAGTACTTC.

This sequence joins TRBV15 and TRBJ2-5; the match to TRBD2 covers 8 bases. The CDR3 is 13 amino acids. Germline CDR1 is LNHNV and CDR2 is YYDKDF (reference sequence). The V segment lost 3 bases and the J segment 5 bases; nucleotides outside the gene matches: 2. Here the CDR3 DNA reads TGTGCCACCAGCAGTCTAGCGGGCGAGACCCAGTACTTC. This sequence encodes CATSSLAGETQYF.

The chain recombines TRBV19 with TRBJ2-5; D is possibly TRBD2 (5 bases). CDR3 length equals 13 residues. Germline V gene data show CDR1 as LNHDA and CDR2 as SQIVND (reference sequence). Trimming left V 3 bases short and J 5 bases short, with 10 bases between. Here the CDR3 DNA reads TGTGCCAGTAGTATTGGGGAGTGGGAGACCCAGTACTTC. This encodes CASSIGEWETQYF.

This clone was recorded a few times. Other DNA sequences in the same sample also yield this CDR3. CDR3 loop: CSVDRGGEQYF. The DNA for the CDR3 is TGCAGCGTGGACAGAGGGGGCGAGCAGTACTTC. The chain joins TRBV29-1 to TRBJ2-7; possible D gene TRBD1, 6 bases. The CDR3 consists of 11 residues. Germline CDR1 reads SQVTM; CDR2 reads ANQGSEA. Deletions cut 6 bases from V and 6 bases from J, with 12 bases between.